A selection of T cell receptor beta chains follows, all from one sample in a study of regulatory T cells in long-lasting Graves disease. Each CDR3 protein gets one entry after TCRdb re-called the multiplex PCR reads with MiXCR. The table shows about 660,000 distinct CDR3 sequences, with about 30% occurring only once. The starting material was peripheral blood mononuclear cells (PBMCs), obtained when the disease was refractory, from a patient treated with antithyroid drugs. These receptors came from a female donor with Graves disease. The CDR3 runs from the conserved cysteine through the conserved F or W. A D gene is named only where the DNA matches it firmly. A clone size is listed for some rows: how often the clone was seen (once, few, many), or a class if it is expanded.

d_call: .; j_call: TRBJ1-5; clone_size: .; v_call: TRBV3-1; cdr3_nt: TGTGCCAGCAGCCAAGGGCGGCGGGGGGACCAGCATTTT; cdr3_aa: CASSQGRRGDQHF
d_call: TRBD1; j_call: TRBJ1-2; clone_size: many; v_call: TRBV27; cdr3_nt: TGTGCCAGCAGTTACCGACAGGGGAGCTATGGCTACACCTTC; cdr3_aa: CASSYRQGSYGYTF
d_call: .; j_call: TRBJ1-1; clone_size: many; v_call: TRBV12-3/TRBV12-4; cdr3_nt: TGTGCCAGCAGCTCGGACGGTCCTGAAGCTTTCTTT; cdr3_aa: CASSSDGPEAFF
d_call: .; j_call: TRBJ1-2; clone_size: many; v_call: TRBV7-2; cdr3_nt: TGTGCCAGCAGCTTAGATCGGACGCGAAACTATGGCTACACCTTC; cdr3_aa: CASSLDRTRNYGYTF
d_call: .; j_call: TRBJ1-2; clone_size: few; v_call: TRBV30; cdr3_nt: TGTGCCTGGAGTGTTCTGGACTCCTACTATGGCTACACCTTC; cdr3_aa: CAWSVLDSYYGYTF
d_call: .; j_call: TRBJ1-2; clone_size: .; v_call: TRBV7-3; cdr3_nt: TGTGCCAGCAGTCCGGGGGGCGATGACTATGGCTACACCTTC; cdr3_aa: CASSPGGDDYGYTF
d_call: TRBD1; j_call: TRBJ1-2; clone_size: .; v_call: TRBV30; cdr3_nt: TGTGCCTGGAGCGGACAGGCCCACTATGGCTACACCTTC; cdr3_aa: CAWSGQAHYGYTF
d_call: TRBD1; j_call: TRBJ2-2; clone_size: .; v_call: TRBV3-1; cdr3_nt: TGTGCCAGCAGGACAGGGGTGAACACCGGGGAGCTGTTTTTT; cdr3_aa: CASRTGVNTGELFF
d_call: TRBD2; j_call: TRBJ2-5; clone_size: few; v_call: TRBV3-1; cdr3_nt: TGTGCCAGCAGCCAACCTAGCGGGAGTGAGACCCAGTACTTC; cdr3_aa: CASSQPSGSETQYF
d_call: TRBD1; j_call: TRBJ1-2; clone_size: .; v_call: TRBV6-2/TRBV6-3; cdr3_nt: TGTGCCAGCAGTGTTGAACAGGGGATGGGTGGCTACACCTTC; cdr3_aa: CASSVEQGMGGYTF
d_call: TRBD1; j_call: TRBJ2-7; clone_size: few; v_call: TRBV27; cdr3_nt: TGTGCCAGCAGTTACAGGGGCGGCTACGAGCAGTACTTC; cdr3_aa: CASSYRGGYEQYF
d_call: TRBD1; j_call: TRBJ1-2; clone_size: many; v_call: TRBV12-3/TRBV12-4; cdr3_nt: TGTGCCAGCAGCGATGGGACAGGTCGTTTACAGGGCTACACCTTC; cdr3_aa: CASSDGTGRLQGYTF
d_call: TRBD2; j_call: TRBJ2-7; clone_size: .; v_call: TRBV3-1; cdr3_nt: TGTGCCAGCAGCCAAATGAGCGGGAGGGAGGACGAGCAGTACTTC; cdr3_aa: CASSQMSGREDEQYF
d_call: .; j_call: TRBJ1-2; clone_size: few; v_call: TRBV5-1; cdr3_nt: TGCGCCAGCAGCCCGACATCGAGAACGAACTATGGCTACACCTTC; cdr3_aa: CASSPTSRTNYGYTF
d_call: TRBD1; j_call: TRBJ1-1; clone_size: .; v_call: TRBV6-5; cdr3_nt: TGTGCCAGCAGTTACTCCGCCGGACAGGTTACGAACACTGAAGCTTTCTTT; cdr3_aa: CASSYSAGQVTNTEAFF
d_call: TRBD1; j_call: TRBJ1-4; clone_size: .; v_call: TRBV19; cdr3_nt: TGTGCCAGTAACCAACAGGGGACCCGTAATGAAAAACTGTTTTTT; cdr3_aa: CASNQQGTRNEKLFF
d_call: .; j_call: TRBJ1-5; clone_size: few; v_call: TRBV28; cdr3_nt: TGTGCCAGCAGTTTATTCTGGATCTCGGGACATCAGCCCCAGCATTTT; cdr3_aa: CASSLFWISGHQPQHF
d_call: .; j_call: TRBJ1-2; clone_size: few; v_call: TRBV3-1; cdr3_nt: TGTGCCAGCAGCCAAGACGAGGGGCGCTATGGCTACACCTTC; cdr3_aa: CASSQDEGRYGYTF
d_call: .; j_call: TRBJ2-7; clone_size: .; v_call: TRBV28; cdr3_nt: TGTGCCAGCAGCCCCCCTCAATTCACCGAGCAGTACTTC; cdr3_aa: CASSPPQFTEQYF
d_call: .; j_call: TRBJ1-1; clone_size: .; v_call: TRBV30; cdr3_nt: TGTGCCTGGAGTGTAAATAAGCTTAGCACTGAAGCTTTCTTT; cdr3_aa: CAWSVNKLSTEAFF
d_call: TRBD2; j_call: TRBJ2-5; clone_size: many; v_call: TRBV28; cdr3_nt: TGTGCCCTACGGAGCGGGAGGTGGCAAGAGACCCAGTACTTC; cdr3_aa: CALRSGRWQETQYF
d_call: .; j_call: TRBJ1-5; clone_size: few; v_call: TRBV20-1; cdr3_nt: TGCAGTGTCATAACAGGGTTGGATCAGCCCCAGCATTTT; cdr3_aa: CSVITGLDQPQHF
d_call: .; j_call: TRBJ2-7; clone_size: .; v_call: TRBV29-1; cdr3_nt: TGCAGCGTTGAAGGACGTCAGGGTGAGCAGTACTTC; cdr3_aa: CSVEGRQGEQYF
d_call: .; j_call: TRBJ1-4; clone_size: .; v_call: TRBV11-2; cdr3_nt: TGTGCCAGCAGCTTGACACCTAATGAAAAACTGCTTTTT; cdr3_aa: CASSLTPNEKLLF
d_call: TRBD1; j_call: TRBJ1-1; clone_size: many; v_call: TRBV2; cdr3_nt: TGTGCCAGCAGCCCGACGGGACAGGGTTACACTGAAGCTTTCTTT; cdr3_aa: CASSPTGQGYTEAFF
d_call: TRBD1; j_call: TRBJ1-1; clone_size: once; v_call: TRBV30; cdr3_nt: TGTGCCTGGAACTTACCCAGGGGGCAATGGGTTGAAGCTTTCTTT; cdr3_aa: CAWNLPRGQWVEAFF
d_call: .; j_call: TRBJ2-7; clone_size: .; v_call: TRBV20-1; cdr3_nt: TGCCTCGCCCGGGCTTGGGGCTCCTACGAGCAGTACTTC; cdr3_aa: CLARAWGSYEQYF
d_call: TRBD1; j_call: TRBJ1-1; clone_size: once; v_call: TRBV19; cdr3_nt: TGTGCCAGTGGCCCAATTGGCGGGACAGGGTACACTGAAGCTTTCTTT; cdr3_aa: CASGPIGGTGYTEAFF
d_call: .; j_call: TRBJ1-3; clone_size: .; v_call: TRBV5-1; cdr3_nt: TGCGCCAGCAGTCCCCGAACCGGGACGGTTGGCTCTGGAAACACCATATATTTT; cdr3_aa: CASSPRTGTVGSGNTIYF
d_call: TRBD1; j_call: TRBJ1-6; clone_size: few; v_call: TRBV20-1; cdr3_nt: TGCAGTGCTAGAGTGACACAGGGGGATAATTCACCCCTCCACTTT; cdr3_aa: CSARVTQGDNSPLHF
d_call: .; j_call: TRBJ1-2; clone_size: .; v_call: TRBV20-1; cdr3_nt: TGCAGTGCTCGCCGCCTGGGCTACACCTTC; cdr3_aa: CSARRLGYTF
d_call: .; j_call: TRBJ1-5; clone_size: many; v_call: TRBV2; cdr3_nt: TGTGCCAGCAGCCCCGCATATAGCAATCAGCCCCAGCATTTT; cdr3_aa: CASSPAYSNQPQHF
d_call: TRBD2; j_call: TRBJ2-7; clone_size: many; v_call: TRBV12-3/TRBV12-4; cdr3_nt: TGTGCCAGCAGATTCAGGCGGGGGATAGGCCGCCCCTACGAGCAGTACTTC; cdr3_aa: CASRFRRGIGRPYEQYF
d_call: .; j_call: TRBJ2-7; clone_size: .; v_call: TRBV20-1; cdr3_nt: TGCAGTGCTAGAGACTTCCTTTACGAGCAGTACTTC; cdr3_aa: CSARDFLYEQYF
d_call: .; j_call: TRBJ2-7; clone_size: .; v_call: TRBV30; cdr3_nt: TGTGCCTCCAGAGGGTCCCGCTACGAGCAGTACTTC; cdr3_aa: CASRGSRYEQYF
d_call: .; j_call: TRBJ2-7; clone_size: .; v_call: TRBV27; cdr3_nt: TGTGCCAGCAGTTTATTACTCGCTAGCTCCACCGAGCAGTACTTC; cdr3_aa: CASSLLLASSTEQYF
d_call: TRBD1; j_call: TRBJ1-2; clone_size: few; v_call: TRBV2; cdr3_nt: TGTGCCAGCAGACTGTATACCGGGACAGGGCATGGCTACACCTTC; cdr3_aa: CASRLYTGTGHGYTF
d_call: TRBD1; j_call: TRBJ1-2; clone_size: .; v_call: TRBV29-1; cdr3_nt: TGCAGCGTTATGACCGGGACAGGGAGATGGGACTATGGCTACACCTTC; cdr3_aa: CSVMTGTGRWDYGYTF
d_call: .; j_call: TRBJ2-5; clone_size: .; v_call: TRBV5-1; cdr3_nt: TGCGCCAGTTGTTCCGAGGGCAGTCAAGAGACCCAGTACTTC; cdr3_aa: CASCSEGSQETQYF
d_call: .; j_call: TRBJ2-5; clone_size: .; v_call: TRBV7-9; cdr3_nt: TGTGCCAGCAGCGACTGGCTAGCACGAGAGACCCAGTACTTC; cdr3_aa: CASSDWLARETQYF
d_call: TRBD2; j_call: TRBJ2-7; clone_size: .; v_call: TRBV24-1; cdr3_nt: TGTGCCACCAGACGTCTCCGACTAGCGGGACGAATTGGCGAGCAGTACTTC; cdr3_aa: CATRRLRLAGRIGEQYF
d_call: .; j_call: TRBJ1-4; clone_size: .; v_call: TRBV28; cdr3_nt: TGTGCCAGCAGTTCGGCAATAATAGAACTGTTTTTT; cdr3_aa: CASSSAIIELFF
d_call: TRBD1; j_call: TRBJ2-5; clone_size: .; v_call: TRBV7-2; cdr3_nt: TGTGCCAGCAGCTTAGACAGGGGGAAAGAGACCCAGTACTTC; cdr3_aa: CASSLDRGKETQYF
d_call: .; j_call: TRBJ2-5; clone_size: few; v_call: TRBV6-1; cdr3_nt: TGTGCCAGCAGTGAAGCGGGGTTTAGGGGAGAGACCCAGTACTTC; cdr3_aa: CASSEAGFRGETQYF
d_call: .; j_call: TRBJ2-6; clone_size: few; v_call: TRBV20-1; cdr3_nt: TGCAGTGCCCCCCCGCCGGGGTCTGGGGCCAACGTCCTGACTTTC; cdr3_aa: CSAPPPGSGANVLTF